This entry features one T cell receptor (beta chain) sequence. Here immunoSEQ multiplex PCR was the method, and the copy in TCRdb shows in-frame clones only, minus some. The sample lists roughly 160,000 clones, approximately 86% occurring once. This record belongs to a study of blood T cell repertoires in COVID-19. The V and J ends lost 2 bases and 6 bases, in that order; junction bases with no gene match: 4. Per the germline V gene, CDR1 is LGHDT and CDR2 is YNNKEL (reference sequence). CDR3 size: 15 residues. The chain carries TRBV3-1 (or the pseudogene TRBV3-2) and TRBJ1-6; 7 bases map to TRBD1. The TCR was taken from a man between 60 and 70 years old with COVID-19, enrolled during active disease. The sample consisted of peripheral blood. CDR3 protein: CASSQRWDSNSPLHF. The CDR3 nucleotides are TGTGCCAGCAGCCAACGGTGGGACAGTAATTCACCCCTCCACTTT.